A selection of T cell receptor beta chains follows, all from one sample in a study of T cell changes during pregnancy in multiple sclerosis. Here immunoSEQ multiplex PCR was the method, and the copy in TCRdb shows in-frame clones only, minus some. The sample has around 40,000 clones; about 91% are singletons. Sequencing was performed on CD4+ T cells from peripheral blood mononuclear cells, taken in the second trimester of pregnancy. Receptor source: a female donor in good health, enrolled as a control in a pregnancy study. Each CDR3 is given with its conserved first and last residue. Each record gives: clone size, D gene, V gene, J gene, CDR3 protein, CDR3 DNA. D genes are given only for firm matches. Only part of the rows carry a size: once, few, many, or a class if the clone is expanded.

>once|TRBD1|TRBV28|TRBJ1-2
CASSLDRGYGYTF
TGTGCCAGCAGTTTGGACAGGGGGTATGGCTACACCTTC
>NA|NA|TRBV6-5|TRBJ1-4
CATRAGANEKLFF
TGTGCCACCCGGGCAGGGGCTAATGAAAAACTGTTTTTT
>NA|TRBD1|TRBV7-9|TRBJ2-7
CASSSRQGPNSYEQYF
TGTGCCAGCAGCTCCCGACAGGGGCCAAATTCCTACGAGCAGTACTTC
>NA|TRBD2|TRBV7-7|TRBJ2-3
CASSPSIGRTQYF
TGTGCTAGCAGCCCGAGTATCGGGAGGACGCAGTATTTT
>NA|NA|TRBV25-1|TRBJ1-3
CASSDSGGGNTIYF
TGTGCCAGCAGTGATTCCGGGGGTGGAAACACCATATATTTT
>NA|TRBD1|TRBV7-8|TRBJ1-1
CASSSRTGGSEAFF
TGTGCCAGCAGCTCGAGGACAGGGGGCTCTGAAGCTTTCTTT
>once|NA|TRBV30|TRBJ2-7
CASEEPSTYEQYF
TGTGCCAGCGAGGAGCCATCAACCTACGAGCAGTACTTC
>NA|TRBD1|TRBV5-1|TRBJ1-2
CASSHLPDRNYGYTF
TGCGCCAGCAGCCACCTACCGGACAGGAACTATGGCTACACCTTC
>NA|NA|TRBV7-3|TRBJ2-2
CASSLLSSTGELFF
TGTGCCAGCAGCTTGTTGTCTTCCACCGGGGAGCTGTTTTTT
>NA|NA|TRBV5-1|TRBJ2-2
CASGIGSFNTGELFF
TGCGCCAGCGGAATCGGGAGTTTCAACACCGGGGAGCTGTTTTTT
>NA|NA|TRBV6-5|TRBJ1-5
CASSYSEGWRPQHF
TGTGCCAGCAGTTACTCGGAGGGGTGGAGGCCCCAGCATTTT
>NA|NA|TRBV20-1|TRBJ1-1
CSAPTGLKAFF
TGCAGTGCCCCTACAGGGTTAAAAGCTTTCTTT
>NA|NA|TRBV21-1|TRBJ2-5
CASSKVSREGTKTQYF
TGTGCCAGCAGCAAAGTCTCTCGGGAGGGCACTAAGACCCAGTACTTC
>NA|NA|TRBV2|TRBJ2-7
CAGRTAYEQYF
TGTGCCGGAAGGACAGCATACGAGCAGTACTTC
>NA|TRBD1|TRBV29-1|TRBJ1-5
CSVGDRGQPQHF
TGCAGCGTTGGAGACAGGGGTCAGCCCCAGCATTTT
>once|TRBD1|TRBV7-3|TRBJ2-5
CASSLITGGTQYF
TGTGCCAGCAGCTTAATTACAGGGGGGACCCAGTACTTC
>NA|NA|TRBV6-6|TRBJ2-7
CASSLRYEQYF
TGTGCCAGCAGTTTGAGGTACGAGCAGTACTTC